This TCR beta chain was sequenced for a study of cytomegalovirus exposure and HLA in healthy donors. Germline V gene data show CDR1 as MNHEY and CDR2 as SVGAGI. J gave up 0 bases and V 4 bases, and 3 bases lay outside the gene matches. This CDR3 has 14 residues. Researchers ran the PCR with 60 Vbeta and 13 Jbeta primers. The authors' processing: Unique TCR beta chains numbered roughly 80 million in a later analysis, with around 10 million shared. Using immunoSEQ multiplex PCR, the repertoire was profiled, and TCRdb retains in-frame clones only, with some absent. Clonal size and the V and J genes are those of that table, whereas D and trimming came from the DNA. The record lists 50,000 or so clones, of which the ten most abundant hold around an eighth.

The specimen sequenced was PBMCs. This clonotype originated in a woman aged 60-75 years in good health and CMV-seropositive. This rearrangement joins TRBV6-5 to TRBJ2-7, with TRBD1 matching 7 bases. The CDR3 spells CASSSSGGSYEQYF. DNA for the CDR3: TGTGCCAGCAGTTCTTCAGGGGGCTCCTACGAGCAGTACTTC.